These 17 T cell receptor beta chains share one sample of origin, sequenced in a study of T cell responses to AZD1222 COVID-19 vaccine. The assay was immunoSEQ multiplex PCR, and TCRdb's table has in-frame clones only and misses some. The repertoire holds around 80,000 clones, approximately 85% seen once, with 8% to 10% in the top ten. Sequences were derived from peripheral blood, sampled on day 0 of AZD1222 vaccination. The receptors originated from an adult in good health.

The chain is built from TRBV30 and TRBJ1-1; D unclear. Germline CDR1 and CDR2: GTSNPN and SVGIG (reference sequence). The CDR3 sequence is 10 residues long. V was cut by 8 bases and J by 8 bases, with 12 bases left in between. CDR3 in amino acids: CAGNRIEAFF. The CDR3 coding sequence is TGTGCCGGCAATCGAATCGAAGCTTTCTTT.

The chain joins TRBV4-1 to TRBJ2-7; TRBD1 might be the D (6 bases). V was cut by 0 bases and J by 3 bases, with 12 bases left in between. This CDR3 spans 15 amino acids. Germline V CDR1 and CDR2: MGHRA, YSYEKL. The CDR3 loop reads CASSQESQGYYEQYF. In nucleotides, the CDR3 is TGCGCCAGCAGCCAAGAATCACAGGGATACTACGAGCAGTACTTC.

V and J are TRBV3-1 (or the pseudogene TRBV3-2) and TRBJ1-2; D gene uncertain. Between the trimmed V and J ends, which lost 2 bases and 4 bases, there was a span of 11 bases. The CDR3 spans 14 residues. The germline V gene encodes CDR1 LGHDT and CDR2 YNNKEL (reference sequence). CDR3 in DNA: TGTGCCAGCAGCCAATTATCTGGCGTCTATGGCTACACCTTC. Translated, it gives CASSQLSGVYGYTF.

This chain joins TRBV7-9 and TRBJ1-1; D is ambiguous. Germline V gene sequence: CDR1 SEHNR, CDR2 FQNEAQ (reference sequence). This CDR3 region has 14 residues. Trimming cost V 3 bases and J 1 base, with 9 bases left between them. The CDR3 region has the DNA TGTGCCAGCAGCTTGGACTGGGAGAACACTGAAGCTTTCTTT. Amino acid sequence: CASSLDWENTEAFF.

This chain uses TRBV20-1 with TRBJ2-1; D gene uncertain. Trimming left V 3 bases short and J 4 bases short, with 7 bases between. Germline assignment: CDR1 DFQATT and CDR2 SNEGSKA (reference sequence). This CDR3 contains 12 residues. CDR3 loop: CSASKEYNEQFF. CDR3 bases: TGCAGTGCTAGTAAGGAATACAATGAGCAGTTCTTC.

J is TRBJ1-4 and V is TRBV3-1 (or the pseudogene TRBV3-2), with 8 bases fitting TRBD1. Germline values: CDR1 LGHDT, CDR2 YNNKEL (reference sequence). The ends lost 1 base at V and 6 bases at J; junction bases unmatched: 4. The CDR3 totals 15 residues. The CDR3 sequence is CASSQVGRGHEKLFF. Written as DNA, the CDR3 is TGTGCCAGCAGCCAAGTCGGCAGGGGGCATGAAAAACTGTTTTTT.

The V and J genes are TRBV9 and TRBJ2-5; 7 nucleotides match TRBD2. CDR1 SGDLS and CDR2 YYNGEE come from the germline V gene. The ends lost 4 bases at V and 5 bases at J; junction bases unmatched: 8. The CDR3 is made up of 14 amino acids. Here the CDR3 reads CASSPRLAPETQYF. The CDR3 region has the DNA TGTGCCAGCAGCCCCAGACTAGCCCCTGAGACCCAGTACTTC.

The V call is TRBV11-2, the J call TRBJ2-5; D gene ambiguous. V lost 5 bases, J lost 1 base, and 11 bases lay in between. The CDR3 is 14 amino acids. CDR1 is SGHAT, CDR2 FQNNGV, per germline. DNA of the CDR3: TGTGCCAGCAGCCCGCAAAGGGCCCAAGAGACCCAGTACTTC. It specifies CASSPQRAQETQYF.

The chain carries TRBV27 and TRBJ1-5; the D gene is possibly TRBD1 (5 bases). Germline assignment: CDR1 MNHEY and CDR2 SMNVEV (reference sequence). Trimming cost V 1 base and J 1 base, with 14 bases left between them. CDR3 length equals 17 residues. Here the CDR3 DNA reads TGTGCCAGCAGTTTATACCGGGGCCTCGGGAGCAATCAGCCCCAGCATTTT. Translation gives CASSLYRGLGSNQPQHF.

The gene calls are TRBV12-3 or TRBV12-4 and TRBJ2-5; D uncertain. The V and J ends lost 3 bases and 4 bases respectively, with 6 bases between them. The CDR3 sequence is 12 residues long. This CDR3 is CASSFSGETQYF. In DNA form, the CDR3 reads TGTGCCAGCAGTTTTAGTGGAGAGACCCAGTACTTC.

V is TRBV7-9 and J is TRBJ2-5; TRBD1 aligns across 11 bases. Per the germline V gene, CDR1 is SEHNR and CDR2 is FQNEAQ (reference sequence). The trim removed 5 bases at V and 3 bases at J, leaving 14 bases unmatched. The CDR3 spans 18 residues. For the CDR3, the DNA is TGTGCCAGCAGCCCCCCCATTCCGGGACAGGGGGTTAAAGAGACCCAGTACTTC. Translation: CASSPPIPGQGVKETQYF.

This chain connects TRBV4-1 to TRBJ2-7; perhaps TRBD2 as D (5 bases). Trimming took 4 bases from V and 3 from J, leaving 13 bases between them. The CDR3 is made up of 14 amino acids. Germline CDR1 reads MGHRA; CDR2 reads YSYEKL. The chain's CDR3 is CASSPSGVSYEQYF. The CDR3 nucleotides read TGCGCCAGCAGCCCATCCGGGGTGAGCTACGAGCAGTACTTC.

Concerning this clone: A read error may produce the germline difference seen at one junction end. The chain recombines TRBV30 with TRBJ1-1; a weak D match, TRBD1 (5 bases). Looked up from germline, CDR1 is GTSNPN and CDR2 is SVGIG (reference sequence). CDR3 length: 8 amino acids. CDR3 nucleotide sequence: TGTGCGTCGGATAGGGGCAATTTT. Amino acid sequence: CASDRGNF.

The V call is TRBV5-1, the J call TRBJ2-7; the D is unclear. The CDR3 covers 12 residues. Trimming pared 2 bases from V and 2 bases from J, leaving 5 bases between. Germline V gene data show CDR1 as SGHRS and CDR2 as YFSETQ. The CDR3 DNA is TGCGCCAGCAGCTTCCCCCCCTACGAGCAGTACTTC. Translation gives CASSFPPYEQYF.

The chain is built from TRBV18 and TRBJ2-3; 7 positions agree with TRBD2. This CDR3 region has 17 residues. Germline CDR1 KGHSH, CDR2 LQKENI. Trimming removed 3 bases from V and 2 bases from J; junction bases left unmatched: 11. CDR3 nucleotide sequence: TGTGCCAGCTCACCGTCTCGATCTAGCGGATACACAGATACGCAGTATTTT. Its translation is CASSPSRSSGYTDTQYF.

The V gene is TRBV19, the J gene TRBJ2-7; possibly TRBD2 for D (6 bases). Germline V gene lookup returns CDR1 LNHDA and CDR2 SQIVND (reference sequence). The V end lost 10 bases, the J end lost 5 bases, and 9 bases lay between the germline ends. The CDR3 spans 10 residues. CDR3 nucleotide sequence: TGTGCCACCGGAGGGAACGAGCAGTACTTC. This gives the protein CATGGNEQYF. Looking up the rest from reference TRBV19 and TRBJ2-7 gives the full variable domain: DGGITQSPKYLFRKEGQNVTLSCEQNLNHDAMYWYRQDPGQGLRLIYYSQIVNDFQKGDIAEGYSVSREKKESFPLTVTSAQKNPTAFYLCATGGNEQYFGPGTRLTVT.

The chain links TRBV7-3 to TRBJ2-2; D not certain. Deletions cut 2 bases from V and 6 bases from J, with 4 bases between. The CDR3 consists of 12 residues. CDR1 is SGHTA and CDR2 is FQGTGA in the germline V gene. The chain's CDR3 is CASSLYSGELFF. The CDR3 nucleotides are TGTGCCAGCAGCTTATACTCCGGGGAGCTGTTTTTT.